The T cell receptor beta chain described here comes from a study of CD8 T cells in Susac syndrome. Random hexamers primed reverse transcription of about 0.45 to 1 ug RNA. TCRdb re-analysed the immunoSEQ multiplex PCR reads in MiXCR, keeping a single row per CDR3 protein. The table shows 150,000 to 250,000 distinct CDR3 sequences, with about 95% occurring only once. The V gene's germline CDR1 is SGHAT and CDR2 FQNNGV. The CDR3 loop spans 18 amino acids. V was pared by 4 bases and J by 8 bases, with 13 bases of the junction left unmatched. The chain uses TRBV11-2 and TRBJ2-1; 14 bases are a match to TRBD2. The source is a human donor with multiple sclerosis. The sequenced sample was CD4+ T cells from PBMCs. In nucleotides, the CDR3 is TGTGCCAGCAGCTCGCCCCGGGGGGGGACTAGCGGGAGCCATGAGCAGTTCTTC. It is translated as CASSSPRGGTSGSHEQFF.